These T cell receptor beta chains were read from a single sample in a study of blood T cell repertoires in COVID-19. Profiling relied on immunoSEQ multiplex PCR, and the TCRdb table lists in-frame clones only, not all of them. The sample carries a few hundred thousand clones, around 88% recorded once. The specimen sequenced was peripheral blood. The receptors were sampled from a woman under 40 with COVID-19, enrolled during active disease. The CDR3 runs from the conserved cysteine through the conserved F or W. A D gene is named only where the DNA matches it firmly. The size field is filled for only some rows; it gives once, few, many or a size class.

clone_size: -
j_call: TRBJ1-1
d_call: -
v_call: TRBV27
cdr3_aa: CASSPQGAGNTEAFF
cdr3_nt: TGTGCCAGCAGCCCCCAAGGGGCCGGGAACACTGAAGCTTTCTTT

clone_size: -
j_call: TRBJ2-1
d_call: TRBD2
v_call: TRBV14
cdr3_aa: CASSHGLRSGGHSYNEQFF
cdr3_nt: TGTGCCAGCAGCCATGGATTACGGAGCGGGGGACACTCCTACAATGAGCAGTTCTTC

clone_size: -
j_call: TRBJ2-1
d_call: -
v_call: TRBV9
cdr3_aa: CASSVSGHGGNEQFF
cdr3_nt: TGTGCCAGCAGCGTTTCGGGCCACGGGGGCAATGAGCAGTTCTTC

clone_size: -
j_call: TRBJ1-4
d_call: TRBD1
v_call: TRBV2
cdr3_aa: CASGTVRGRGEKLFF
cdr3_nt: TGTGCCAGCGGAACAGTCAGGGGGCGCGGGGAAAAACTGTTTTTT

clone_size: -
j_call: TRBJ1-5
d_call: -
v_call: TRBV28
cdr3_aa: CASYSNQPQHF
cdr3_nt: TGTGCCAGTTATAGCAATCAGCCCCAGCATTTT

clone_size: -
j_call: TRBJ1-5
d_call: -
v_call: TRBV7-8
cdr3_aa: CASRPFPGSPEVSQHF
cdr3_nt: TGTGCCAGCAGGCCCTTTCCGGGATCTCCGGAGGTGTCCCAGCATTTT

clone_size: -
j_call: TRBJ2-1
d_call: TRBD2
v_call: TRBV11-3
cdr3_aa: CASSLTNLVLAGVYNEQFF
cdr3_nt: TGTGCCAGCAGCCTCACAAACCTCGTGCTAGCGGGAGTTTACAATGAGCAGTTCTTC

clone_size: -
j_call: TRBJ2-3
d_call: -
v_call: TRBV5-6
cdr3_aa: CASSLFGERILTDTQYF
cdr3_nt: TGTGCCAGCAGCTTGTTTGGGGAGCGGATCCTCACAGATACGCAGTATTTT

clone_size: -
j_call: TRBJ2-2
d_call: TRBD2
v_call: TRBV6-2/TRBV6-3
cdr3_aa: CASSYLAGNTGELFF
cdr3_nt: TGTGCCAGCAGTTACCTAGCGGGGAACACCGGGGAGCTGTTTTTT

clone_size: -
j_call: TRBJ1-1
d_call: TRBD1
v_call: TRBV18
cdr3_aa: CASSPTGTITEAFF
cdr3_nt: TGTGCCAGCTCACCGACAGGGACCATCACTGAAGCTTTCTTT

clone_size: -
j_call: TRBJ2-1
d_call: -
v_call: TRBV7-2
cdr3_aa: CASSLLELLADNEQFF
cdr3_nt: TGTGCCAGCAGCCTACTAGAACTACTCGCCGACAATGAGCAGTTCTTC

clone_size: -
j_call: TRBJ2-1
d_call: TRBD1
v_call: TRBV27
cdr3_aa: CASSFGQGGYNEQFF
cdr3_nt: TGTGCCAGCAGTTTCGGACAGGGGGGTTACAATGAGCAGTTCTTC

clone_size: -
j_call: TRBJ1-6
d_call: TRBD1
v_call: TRBV7-8
cdr3_aa: CASSVDRVGNSPLHF
cdr3_nt: TGTGCCAGCAGCGTAGACAGGGTTGGTAATTCACCCCTCCACTTT

clone_size: once
j_call: TRBJ1-6
d_call: -
v_call: TRBV10-3
cdr3_aa: CAISEGQDNSPLHF
cdr3_nt: TGTGCCATCAGTGAGGGACAAGATAATTCACCCCTCCACTTT

clone_size: -
j_call: TRBJ2-5
d_call: -
v_call: TRBV9
cdr3_aa: CASSVGDFGRETQYF
cdr3_nt: TGTGCCAGCAGCGTAGGCGACTTCGGAAGGGAGACCCAGTACTTC

clone_size: -
j_call: TRBJ1-2
d_call: TRBD1
v_call: TRBV25-1
cdr3_aa: CASTGGQDYGYTF
cdr3_nt: TGTGCCAGCACCGGGGGACAGGACTATGGCTACACCTTC

clone_size: -
j_call: TRBJ2-3
d_call: -
v_call: TRBV3-1/TRBV3-2
cdr3_aa: CASSQEGPLTDTQYF
cdr3_nt: TGTGCCAGCAGCCAAGAGGGCCCACTTACAGATACGCAGTATTTT

clone_size: -
j_call: TRBJ2-2
d_call: TRBD2
v_call: TRBV28
cdr3_aa: CASSLASGALLGGELFF
cdr3_nt: TGTGCCAGCAGTTTAGCTAGCGGGGCGCTTCTGGGCGGGGAGCTGTTTTTT

clone_size: -
j_call: TRBJ2-3
d_call: TRBD2
v_call: TRBV5-4
cdr3_aa: CASSLDSGGSTDTQYF
cdr3_nt: TGTGCCAGCAGCTTAGATAGCGGGGGGAGCACAGATACGCAGTATTTT

clone_size: -
j_call: TRBJ2-5
d_call: TRBD1
v_call: TRBV5-4
cdr3_aa: CASSLRQGARETQYF
cdr3_nt: TGTGCCAGCAGCCTACGACAGGGGGCGCGAGAGACCCAGTACTTC

clone_size: -
j_call: TRBJ1-2
d_call: -
v_call: TRBV6-5
cdr3_aa: CASRSPLGSGGYTF
cdr3_nt: TGTGCCAGCAGAAGCCCCTTGGGGTCGGGAGGCTACACCTTC

clone_size: -
j_call: TRBJ2-3
d_call: TRBD2
v_call: TRBV7-9
cdr3_aa: CASSIPGLAGVRGKTDTQYF
cdr3_nt: TGTGCCAGCAGCATTCCGGGACTAGCGGGGGTTCGGGGTAAGACAGATACGCAGTATTTT

clone_size: -
j_call: TRBJ2-1
d_call: TRBD2
v_call: TRBV5-1
cdr3_aa: CASSLLGLAGAEQFF
cdr3_nt: TGCGCCAGCAGCTTACTCGGACTAGCGGGAGCTGAGCAGTTCTTC

clone_size: few
j_call: TRBJ1-1
d_call: -
v_call: TRBV4-2
cdr3_aa: CASSQDVGANTEAFF
cdr3_nt: TGTGCCAGCAGCCAAGACGTAGGGGCGAACACTGAAGCTTTCTTT

clone_size: -
j_call: TRBJ1-1
d_call: TRBD1
v_call: TRBV23-1
cdr3_aa: CASKWGGTATNTEAFF
cdr3_nt: TGCGCCAGCAAGTGGGGCGGGACAGCGACGAACACTGAAGCTTTCTTT

clone_size: -
j_call: TRBJ1-1
d_call: -
v_call: TRBV7-2
cdr3_aa: CASSFGDMTEAFF
cdr3_nt: TGTGCCAGCAGCTTCGGGGATATGACTGAAGCTTTCTTT

clone_size: -
j_call: TRBJ2-3
d_call: -
v_call: TRBV9
cdr3_aa: CASSVNPVSRLSVDTQYF
cdr3_nt: TGTGCCAGCAGCGTAAATCCGGTTTCGAGGCTCTCCGTCGATACGCAGTATTTT

clone_size: -
j_call: TRBJ2-7
d_call: -
v_call: TRBV21-1
cdr3_aa: CASSNRDGGCEQYF
cdr3_nt: TGTGCCAGCAGCAACCGGGACGGGGGTTGCGAGCAGTACTTC